A single sample is the source of the 29 T cell receptor beta chains below, sequenced in a study of blood T cell repertoires in COVID-19. This table comes from immunoSEQ multiplex PCR, and its TCRdb copy is limited to in-frame clones, with some not included. The sample contains over 250,000 clones, 75% to 90% of which appear only once. Specimen: PBMCs or T cells enriched from blood (not recorded which). The receptors were sampled from a man aged 35-49 years who had recovered from COVID-19.

The CDR3 region has the DNA TGTGCCAGCAGCTTATCGACGGGGATCACTGAAGCTTTCTTT. Encoded protein: CASSLSTGITEAFF. The chain joins TRBV7-2 to TRBJ1-1; D is unresolved. CDR1 is SGHTA and CDR2 is FQGNSA in the germline V gene. V lost 2 bases, J lost 4 bases, and 11 bases lay in between. The CDR3 has 14 residues.

The gene calls are TRBV19 and TRBJ1-2, with a weak D call TRBD1 (6 bases). CDR1 and CDR2 from the germline V gene are LNHDA and SQIVND (reference sequence). The V gene lost 4 bases and the J gene lost 8 bases, with 20 bases spanning the gap. The CDR3 consists of 15 residues. CDR3 DNA: TGTGCCAGTAGTACAACAATCAACAGGGTCGGCGGCTACACCTTC. Its translation: CASSTTINRVGGYTF.

This clone was counted a single time. The chain uses TRBV28 and TRBJ2-3; a possible D gene is TRBD2 (5 bases). The CDR3 has 17 amino acids. Germline CDR1 and CDR2: MDHEN and SYDVKM. Trimming removed 3 bases at V and 2 bases at J, with 18 bases between. In DNA, the CDR3 is TGTGCCAGCAGTTTTAGGGCCGATAGCGTATACACAGATACGCAGTATTTT. This sequence encodes CASSFRADSVYTDTQYF.

This chain joins TRBV4-3 and TRBJ2-7; D may be TRBD2 (5 bases). The V gene lost 0 bases and the J gene lost 2 bases, with 14 bases spanning the gap. The V gene's germline CDR1 is LGHNA and CDR2 YSLEER. The CDR3 is 16 residues long. CDR3 residues: CASSQDRSGITYEQYF. CDR3 bases: TGCGCCAGCAGCCAAGATAGGTCGGGGATTACCTACGAGCAGTACTTC.

The rearrangement uses TRBV12-3 or TRBV12-4 and TRBJ2-7, with a weak D call TRBD1 (5 bases). The germline V and J ends were trimmed by 6 bases and 4 bases, with 7 bases remaining between them. This CDR3 has 11 residues. The chain's CDR3 is CASRSGYEQYF. CDR3 DNA: TGTGCCAGCAGGTCAGGGTACGAGCAGTACTTC.

This sequence joins TRBV11-3 and TRBJ1-1, with a possible D match to TRBD1 (6 bases). The CDR3 extends over 18 amino acids. The germline V and J ends were trimmed by 4 bases and 1 base, with 22 bases remaining between them. CDR1 is SGHNT and CDR2 is YENEEA in the germline V gene. The CDR3: CASSSGGAQPSGNTEAFF. The DNA for the CDR3 is TGTGCCAGCAGCTCGGGGGGGGCCCAACCCTCCGGGAACACTGAAGCTTTCTTT.

The gene calls are TRBV5-4 and TRBJ2-1, with 7 bases that match TRBD2. The CDR3 length is 18 residues. CDR1 is SGHNT and CDR2 is YYREEE in the germline V gene (reference sequence). With 2 bases clipped from V and 5 bases from J, the junction kept 16 bases outside the gene matches. Here the CDR3 reads CASSFGGAGVGRDNEQFF. In DNA form, the CDR3 reads TGTGCCAGCAGCTTCGGCGGGGCGGGGGTAGGTAGAGACAATGAGCAGTTCTTC.

The table lists this clone with a few counts. The chain has TRBV7-3 and TRBJ1-5, with D maybe TRBD1 (5 bases). This CDR3 comprises 18 residues. Germline CDR1 reads SGHTA; CDR2 reads FQGTGA. Deletions cut 10 bases from V and 1 base from J, with 26 bases between. In nucleotides, the CDR3 is TGTGCCACTCCGGGCAAAAACGACAGTCTCTTAAGCAATCAGCCCCAGCATTTT. Amino acid sequence: CATPGKNDSLLSNQPQHF.

The chain recombines TRBV3-1 (or the pseudogene TRBV3-2) with TRBJ2-1; D is perhaps TRBD2 (5 bases). V was pared by 8 bases and J by 7 bases, with 15 bases between. The length of the CDR3 is 13 residues. Per germline, CDR1 LGHDT and CDR2 YNNKEL (reference sequence). The CDR3: CASGREWGNEQFF. The CDR3 nucleotides read TGTGCCAGCGGAAGGGAGTGGGGAAATGAGCAGTTCTTC.

V and J are TRBV6-5 and TRBJ2-7; possibly TRBD1 for D (6 bases). Germline CDR1 is MNHEY and CDR2 is SVGAGI. The CDR3 is 14 residues long. V lost 9 bases and J lost 0, with 15 bases in between. This CDR3 is CASRYDRSSYEQYF. As DNA, the CDR3 is TGTGCCAGTCGGTATGACAGGAGCTCCTACGAGCAGTACTTC.

The chain carries TRBV10-3 and TRBJ2-7; 9 bases line up with TRBD2. The trim removed 0 bases at V and 0 bases at J, leaving 6 bases unmatched. Germline loops: CDR1 ENHRY, CDR2 SYGVKD. This CDR3 is built from 17 residues. CDR3 protein: CAISESLAGPSSYEQYF. The CDR3, as DNA: TGTGCCATCAGTGAGTCGCTAGCGGGGCCAAGCTCCTACGAGCAGTACTTC.

The V call is TRBV5-4, the J call TRBJ2-3, with D possibly being TRBD1 (5 bases). Trimming shortened V by 5 bases and J by 0 bases, and 10 bases separated the two germline ends. The CDR3 covers 14 residues. The germline gives CDR1 SGHNT, CDR2 YYREEE (reference sequence). The CDR3 sequence: CASSRTSSTDTQYF. CDR3 coding DNA: TGTGCCAGCAGTAGGACAAGTAGCACAGATACGCAGTATTTT.

The V call is TRBV24-1, the J call TRBJ2-4; a weak D match, TRBD2 (6 bases). V was cut by 4 bases and J by 0 bases, with 24 bases left in between. Germline V lookup: CDR1 KGHDR, CDR2 SFDVKD. The CDR3 loop spans 20 amino acids. CDR3 nucleotide sequence: TGTGCCACCAGTGAGACCGGGACTGAACATAGAACTTTAGCCAAAAACATTCAGTACTTC. Translation: CATSETGTEHRTLAKNIQYF.

This chain connects TRBV7-7 to TRBJ2-6; D perhaps matches TRBD1 (5 bases). Germline CDR1 and CDR2: SSHAT and FNYEAQ (reference sequence). V gave up 5 bases and J gave up 0 bases, with 14 bases separating them. The CDR3 totals 17 residues. CDR3 nucleotides: TGTGCCAGCAGCCTAGGGTCAGGGAACTCTGGGGCCAACGTCCTGACTTTC. Amino acid sequence: CASSLGSGNSGANVLTF. The full variable domain, rest sourced from reference TRBV7-7 and TRBJ2-6, is GAGVSQSPRYKVTKRGQDVTLRCDPISSHATLYWYQQALGQGPEFLTYFNYEAQPDKSGLPSDRFSAERPEGSISTLTIQRTEQRDSAMYRCASSLGSGNSGANVLTFGAGSRLTVL.

The gene calls are TRBV7-2 and TRBJ2-2; D ambiguous. The V and J ends lost 4 bases and 2 bases respectively, with 14 bases between them. The V gene's germline CDR1 is SGHTA and CDR2 FQGNSA. The CDR3 is 16 amino acids. The CDR3 sequence: CASSSPLKSNTGELFF. The DNA of the CDR3 is TGTGCCAGCAGCTCCCCGTTAAAATCCAACACCGGGGAGCTGTTTTTT.

This rearrangement joins TRBV11-2 to TRBJ2-5, with a possible D match to TRBD2 (6 bases). The germline V gene encodes CDR1 SGHAT and CDR2 FQNNGV. Trimming stripped 4 bases from V and 5 bases from J, with 23 bases between. CDR3 length: 17 amino acids. CDR3 protein: CASSWRVGFGLTETQYF. The CDR3 DNA reads as TGTGCCAGCAGCTGGAGGGTGGGGTTTGGTTTAACGGAGACCCAGTACTTC.

J is TRBJ2-1 and V is TRBV9; D is possibly TRBD2 (6 bases). V shed 0 bases and J shed 7 bases, with 17 bases lying between them. CDR1 is SGDLS, CDR2 YYNGEE, per germline. There are 16 residues in the CDR3. The CDR3 bases are TGTGCCAGCAGCGTAGGGGGCTTGGCGGAGGGGAATGAGCAGTTCTTC. It yields the protein CASSVGGLAEGNEQFF.

CDR3 coding DNA: TGTGCCAGCAGGGCTCAAAGGAGCTCCTATAATTCACCCCTCCACTTT. This sequence encodes CASRAQRSSYNSPLHF. The chain employs TRBV2 and TRBJ1-6; D gene unclear. CDR3 length: 16 residues. Deletions cut 6 bases from V and 0 bases from J, with 12 bases between. Germline V CDR1 and CDR2: SNHLY, FYNNEI. Drawing the rest from reference TRBV2 and TRBJ1-6, the complete variable domain is EPEVTQTPSHQVTQMGQEVILRCVPISNHLYFYWYRQILGQKVEFLVSFYNNEISEKSEIFDDQFSVERPDGSNFTLKIRSTKLEDSAMYFCASRAQRSSYNSPLHFGNGTRLTVT.

Of note for this clone: The same CDR3 can be traced to other DNA sequences in this sample. The chain couples TRBV19 to TRBJ1-1, with 7 bases lining up with TRBD1. V trimming: 5 bases; J trimming: 1 base; junction bases outside the gene matches: 1. Germline V lookup: CDR1 LNHDA, CDR2 SQIVND (reference sequence). This CDR3 region has 13 residues. CDR3 coding DNA: TGTGCCAGTAGTCGGACAGGGAACACTGAAGCTTTCTTT. Protein: CASSRTGNTEAFF.

This chain joins TRBV18 and TRBJ1-2; D is possibly TRBD1 (6 bases). V was cut by 10 bases and J by 4 bases, with 22 bases left in between. From germline, CDR1 is KGHSH and CDR2 LQKENI. This CDR3 comprises 15 residues. CDR3 amino acids: CATSPDSGVFYGYTF. The CDR3 nucleotides are TGTGCCACCTCCCCGGACAGTGGGGTATTCTATGGCTACACCTTC.

The chain employs TRBV28 and TRBJ1-5, with D possibly being TRBD1 (6 bases). Germline V gene data show CDR1 as MDHEN and CDR2 as SYDVKM. The CDR3 has 16 amino acids. V was clipped by 6 bases and J by 6 bases, with 21 bases between them. The CDR3 is CASSPRGVGLGQPQHF. The CDR3 DNA reads TGTGCCAGCAGCCCCAGGGGAGTAGGCTTAGGTCAGCCCCAGCATTTT.

The chain is built from TRBV6-5 and TRBJ1-5; 9 bases are a match to TRBD1. The CDR3 spans 14 residues. With V trimmed by 6 bases and J by 6 bases, 6 bases remained unmatched. CDR1 is MNHEY and CDR2 is SVGAGI in the germline V gene. DNA of the CDR3: TGTGCCAGCAGGGGACAGGGAGGGGGTCAGCCCCAGCATTTT. Translating gives CASRGQGGGQPQHF.

The chain is built from TRBV3-1 (or the pseudogene TRBV3-2) and TRBJ2-1, with 7 bases lining up with TRBD2. The V and J ends lost 2 bases and 4 bases, in that order; junction bases with no gene match: 5. This CDR3 spans 15 amino acids. The germline V gene encodes CDR1 LGHDT and CDR2 YNNKEL (reference sequence). As DNA, the CDR3 is TGTGCCAGCAGCCAATCGTCTAGCGGTTACAATGAGCAGTTCTTC. This sequence encodes CASSQSSSGYNEQFF.

This clone was detected a few times. An end of the junction differs from the germline gene, which may be a read error. V usage is TRBV7-7 and J usage is TRBJ2-1; weak D call: TRBD2 (6 bases). The CDR3 has 18 residues. Germline lookup yields CDR1 SSHAT and CDR2 FNYEAQ (reference sequence). CDR3 protein: CASMPAVEGTISYNEQFF. In DNA, the CDR3 is TGTGCTAGCATGCCGGCCGTGGAGGGTACTATCTCCTACAATGAGCAGTTCTTC.

This chain joins TRBV4-2 and TRBJ2-1; no clear D gene. Germline CDR1 LGHNA, CDR2 YNFKEQ. This CDR3 region has 13 residues. V gave up 0 bases and J gave up 7 bases, with 7 bases separating them. The CDR3 is CASSQEPRNEQFF. In DNA, the CDR3 is TGTGCCAGCAGCCAAGAACCACGGAATGAGCAGTTCTTC.

The chain is built from TRBV7-2 and TRBJ1-4; perhaps TRBD1 as D (6 bases). V gave up 6 bases and J gave up 7 bases, with 12 bases separating them. This CDR3 is 13 amino acids long. Germline-derived CDR1 and CDR2 are SGHTA and FQGNSA. CDR3 nucleotides: TGTGCCAGCAGGAATAGCAGGGGTGAAAAACTGTTTTTT. This translates into CASRNSRGEKLFF.

The V gene is TRBV28, the J gene TRBJ2-7, with 10 positions matching TRBD1. V lost 4 bases to trimming and J lost 5 bases; unmatched junction nucleotides: 11. In germline, CDR1 is MDHEN, CDR2 SYDVKM. This CDR3 contains 16 residues. The CDR3 spells CASSYVRTGGGDEQYF. DNA for the CDR3: TGTGCCAGCAGTTACGTCAGGACAGGGGGTGGGGACGAGCAGTACTTC.

The gene calls are TRBV6-5 and TRBJ2-1, with D possibly matching TRBD2 (5 bases). Germline loops: CDR1 MNHEY, CDR2 SVGAGI. V was cut by 2 bases and J by 9 bases, with 14 bases left in between. This CDR3 contains 14 residues. Here the CDR3 DNA reads TGTGCCAGCAGTTACACTCCCGCTGAGGGTGAGCAGTTCTTC. The encoded protein is CASSYTPAEGEQFF.

V and J are TRBV19 and TRBJ2-7; 8 positions agree with TRBD1. CDR1 is LNHDA and CDR2 is SQIVND in the germline V gene (reference sequence). CDR3 size: 16 residues. Trimming cost V 4 bases and J 1 base; bases outside gene matches: 9. The CDR3 DNA sequence: TGTGCCAGTAGTACAGGGACAGGAGAGGGATCCTACGAGCAGTACTTC. Amino acid sequence: CASSTGTGEGSYEQYF.